The clone carrying this T cell receptor (beta chain) was counted at least ten times. Amplified regions were TCR beta CDR3 sequences from RNA transcripts. HTBI primers were used for first-round RT-PCR of the TCR CDR3. MiXCR was run by TCRdb on the multiplex PCR reads, yielding one entry per CDR3 protein. The data hold around 300,000 distinct CDR3 sequences, with about 15% observed a single time. These data come from a study of T cells in Graves' hyperthyroidism and ophthalmopathy. Germline CDR1 reads MDHEN; CDR2 reads SYDVKM. This CDR3 is 13 amino acids long. Trimming took off 5 bases at V and 8 bases at J, with 15 bases between the two ends.

This receptor was obtained from a woman aged 25 to 45 with Graves' hyperthyroidism. Sequenced sample: blood. The chain joins TRBV28 to TRBJ1-2; D gene unclear. CDR3 in amino acids: CASSTLDGGGYTF. DNA for the CDR3: TGTGCCAGCAGTACCCTGGACGGCGGGGGCTACACCTTC.